This is a list of T cell receptor beta chains from one sample in a study of Ad26.COV2.S vaccination and SARS-CoV-2 variants. Only in-frame clones appear in the TCRdb table, and some are missing; sequencing was by immunoSEQ multiplex PCR. The table includes some 500,000 clones, roughly 89% detected once. The sample was peripheral blood, taken in a trial of Ad26.COV2.S vaccine versus placebo. The receptor set was obtained from a person aged 18-65 years who received the Ad26.COV2.S COVID-19 vaccine or a placebo. Each CDR3 is given with its conserved first and last residue. The order of the fields is D gene, V gene, J gene, CDR3 protein, CDR3 DNA. D genes are given only for firm matches.

>.|TRBV12-2|TRBJ2-5
CASRYCVKRGVQETQYF
TGTGCAAGTCGCTATTGCGTGAAGCGGGGTGTACAAGAGACCCAGTACTTC
>TRBD1|TRBV7-9|TRBJ1-3
CASSSTGGVGNTIYF
TGTGCCAGCAGCTCGACAGGGGGCGTTGGAAACACCATATATTTT
>.|TRBV25-1|TRBJ2-5
CASSEYPAVQETQYF
TGTGCCAGCAGTGAATACCCAGCGGTCCAAGAGACCCAGTACTTC
>.|TRBV15|TRBJ2-5
CATSRVAETQYF
TGTGCCACCAGCAGAGTTGCAGAGACCCAGTACTTC
>.|TRBV27|TRBJ1-1
CASSWNRESEAFF
TGTGCCAGCAGCTGGAACAGGGAGTCTGAAGCTTTCTTT
>TRBD1|TRBV10-3|TRBJ1-5
CAISKTGTAFNQPQHF
TGTGCCATCAGTAAGACCGGGACAGCTTTCAATCAGCCCCAGCATTTT
>.|TRBV27|TRBJ1-4
CASSKQAIQEKLFF
TGTGCCAGCAGTAAACAGGCGATTCAGGAAAAACTGTTTTTT
>TRBD1|TRBV20-1|TRBJ1-2
CSASRPGQASYGYTF
TGCAGTGCTAGTCGGCCGGGACAGGCTTCTTATGGCTACACCTTC
>TRBD2|TRBV12-3/TRBV12-4|TRBJ2-7
CASRERGYYEQYF
TGTGCCAGCAGGGAGCGGGGGTACTACGAGCAGTACTTC
>.|TRBV15|TRBJ2-5
CATSRGSETQYF
TGTGCCACCAGCAGAGGGTCGGAGACCCAGTACTTC
>.|TRBV9|TRBJ1-1
CASSVESRGTEAFF
TGTGCCAGCAGCGTAGAATCACGTGGCACTGAAGCTTTCTTT
>.|TRBV2|TRBJ2-1
CASSIALSSYNEQFF
TGTGCCAGCAGTATAGCGCTCAGCTCCTACAATGAGCAGTTCTTC